Below are 24 T cell receptor beta chains sequenced from a single sample in a study of breast tumors, draining lymph nodes, adjacent tissues. Via MiXCR, TCRdb re-called the multiplex PCR reads, giving one row per CDR3 protein. The sample shows over 150,000 distinct CDR3 sequences, roughly 31% of them seen only once. Samples came from axillary lymph nodes draining the breast cancer. Sequencing was done on a sample of axillary lymph node tissue. These receptors were collected from a female donor with breast cancer. Some clones in this sample may be carry-over from other donors' samples.

This clonotype came up many times. The chain employs TRBV7-9 and TRBJ2-7; 9 bases agree with TRBD1. CDR3 size: 14 residues. Germline lookup yields CDR1 SEHNR and CDR2 FQNEAQ (reference sequence). With 4 bases clipped from V and 5 bases from J, the junction kept 6 bases outside the gene matches. CDR3 bases: TGTGCCAGCAGCTACTGGGACAGGGCCCACGAGCAGTACTTC. Translating gives CASSYWDRAHEQYF.

This clonotype was seen ten or more times. This sequence joins TRBV2 and TRBJ2-7; D is ambiguous. The CDR3 loop spans 15 amino acids. Deletions cut 1 base from V and 2 bases from J, with 12 bases between. The germline gives CDR1 SNHLY, CDR2 FYNNEI. CDR3 amino acids: CASSEGDLRAYEQYF. The DNA for the CDR3 is TGTGCCAGCAGTGAAGGGGATCTAAGGGCCTACGAGCAGTACTTC.

This clonotype showed up many times. The chain has TRBV20-1 and TRBJ2-1, with 9 bases identical to TRBD2. Germline CDR1 is DFQATT and CDR2 is SNEGSKA (reference sequence). This CDR3 has 15 residues. J was trimmed by 6 bases and V by 1 base; bases with no gene match: 7. In DNA form, the CDR3 reads TGCAGTGCTAGAGTTTCAGCGACTAGCGGCAATGAGCAGTTCTTC. Amino acid sequence: CSARVSATSGNEQFF.

This clonotype was recorded at least ten times. This chain uses TRBV7-2 with TRBJ2-6; no clear D. The CDR3 is 15 residues long. Germline V gene sequence: CDR1 SGHTA, CDR2 FQGNSA. V gave up 5 bases and J gave up 1 base, with 9 bases separating them. The CDR3 region has the DNA TGTGCCAGCAGCAACCAAGCATCTGGGGCCAACGTCCTGACTTTC. Protein product: CASSNQASGANVLTF.

This clonotype appeared a single time. This sequence joins TRBV19 and TRBJ1-3, with 9 bases identical to TRBD1. Trimming cost V 3 bases and J 2 bases; bases outside gene matches: 2. The CDR3 is made up of 15 amino acids. Germline V gene sequence: CDR1 LNHDA, CDR2 SQIVND (reference sequence). The CDR3 is CASSMDRGTGNTIYF. The CDR3 DNA reads TGTGCCAGTAGTATGGACAGGGGTACTGGAAACACCATATATTTT.

The genes are TRBV19 and TRBJ1-5; possible D gene TRBD1, 5 bases. V shed 11 bases and J shed 2 bases, with 13 bases lying between them. The CDR3 extends over 13 amino acids. From germline, CDR1 is LNHDA and CDR2 SQIVND (reference sequence). For the CDR3, the DNA is TGTGCCCTAGATGGGGCGCGCAATCAGCCCCAGCATTTT. This sequence encodes CALDGARNQPQHF.

This clonotype has ten or more counts. The chain employs TRBV20-1 and TRBJ2-1; 13 bases map to TRBD2. The length of the CDR3 is 15 residues. Unmatched junction bases numbered 9, after V lost 6 bases and J lost 7 bases. CDR1 is DFQATT, CDR2 SNEGSKA, per germline (reference sequence). Here the CDR3 reads CSAGRLAGGGNEQFF. The CDR3 coding sequence is TGCAGTGCCGGGCGACTAGCGGGGGGTGGTAATGAGCAGTTCTTC.

The chain links TRBV20-1 to TRBJ1-5; TRBD1 agrees at 8 bases. Trimming at V came to 5 bases and at J to 7 bases, leaving 13 bases not matched to a gene. Germline V gene data show CDR1 as DFQATT and CDR2 as SNEGSKA (reference sequence). The CDR3 loop spans 15 amino acids. This chain's CDR3 is CSAGPRGLDGQPQHF. In DNA form, the CDR3 reads TGCAGTGCTGGACCCAGGGGGCTTGACGGGCAGCCCCAGCATTTT.

This clonotype was counted many times. The rearrangement links TRBV6-1 to TRBJ2-7, with 8 positions matching TRBD1. Germline V lookup: CDR1 MNHNS, CDR2 SASEGT. V gave up 7 bases and J gave up 1 base; unmatched junction bases: 6. The CDR3 covers 14 residues. CDR3 sequence reads: CASTKTGASYEQYF. The CDR3, as DNA: TGTGCCAGCACTAAGACAGGGGCGTCCTACGAGCAGTACTTC.

This clonotype was seen many times. V usage is TRBV7-2 and J usage is TRBJ1-5, with D possibly TRBD1 on 5 matching bases. V gave up 4 bases and J gave up 7 bases, with 20 bases separating them. The CDR3 length is 16 residues. Germline-derived CDR1 and CDR2 are SGHTA and FQGNSA. CDR3 in DNA: TGTGCCAGCAGCTCTCAAGGAGGGGCTGGAGGACAGCCCCAGCATTTT. Translation gives CASSSQGGAGGQPQHF. Full variable domain (outside the CDR3, taken from reference TRBV7-2 and TRBJ1-5): GAGVSQSPSNKVTEKGKDVELRCDPISGHTALYWYRQSLGQGLEFLIYFQGNSAPDKSGLPSDRFSAERTGGSVSTLTIQRTQQEDSAVYLCASSSQGGAGGQPQHFGDGTRLSIL.

Concerning this clonotype itself: Likely a read error: the CDR3 ends without its conserved phenylalanine or tryptophan. The DNA is left out, because the CDR3 cannot be placed on it with certainty; the CDR3 is given as TCRdb lists it. The chain employs TRBV19 and TRBJ1-6. Germline values: CDR1 LNHDA, CDR2 SQIVND (reference sequence). Termini included, the CDR3 measures 9 amino acids. CDR3: CASSTPSSG.

Comments on this clonotype: A read error is possible here, since a much larger clone lies one base away. The rearrangement uses TRBV9 and TRBJ2-5; tentative D call: TRBD2 (6 bases). The CDR3 loop spans 14 amino acids. CDR1 and CDR2 from the germline V gene are SGDLS and YYNGEE. The CDR3 sequence is CASGLGLNQETQSF. CDR3 nucleotides: TGTGCCAGCGGCCTAGGACTAAACCAAGAGACCCAGTCCTTC.

This clonotype occurred many times. The chain has TRBV6-1 and TRBJ1-2; 7 bases line up with TRBD1. J gave up 8 bases and V 6 bases, and 9 bases lay outside the gene matches. There are 13 residues in the CDR3. Germline loops: CDR1 MNHNS, CDR2 SASEGT. The CDR3 nucleotides read TGTGCCAGCAGGACCACAGGGGCGGGAGGCTACACCTTC. This codes for CASRTTGAGGYTF.

This clonotype was detected only a few times. The gene calls are TRBV20-1 and TRBJ2-4; 16 nucleotides agree with TRBD2. In germline, CDR1 is DFQATT, CDR2 SNEGSKA (reference sequence). V was clipped by 0 bases and J by 7 bases; unmatched bases: 18. The CDR3 consists of 21 residues. The CDR3 sequence: CSARDLGITGTSGRAKNIQYF. CDR3 sequence (DNA): TGCAGTGCTAGAGATTTAGGAATAACCGGGACTAGCGGGAGGGCGAAGAACATTCAGTACTTC.

This clonotype came up many times. The chain employs TRBV5-1 and TRBJ2-1; no firm D call. The V and J ends lost 4 bases and 7 bases respectively, with 15 bases between them. The CDR3 totals 14 residues. CDR1 and CDR2 (germline): SGHRS, YFSETQ. The CDR3 DNA sequence: TGCGCCAGCAGCCTTCAGCCTTCGGAGAATGAGCAGTTCTTC. It translates to CASSLQPSENEQFF.

In its sample, this clonotype was seen many times. The rearrangement uses TRBV11-2 and TRBJ2-2, with D unresolved. The germline V gene encodes CDR1 SGHAT and CDR2 FQNNGV. The CDR3 runs 16 residues. V lost 3 bases and J 6 bases, leaving 17 bases between the germline ends. This CDR3 is CASSFEILSQSGELFF. Here the CDR3 DNA reads TGTGCCAGCAGCTTTGAGATCCTCTCCCAATCCGGGGAGCTGTTTTTT.

This clonotype was seen only a few times. This chain joins TRBV5-8 and TRBJ1-1, with TRBD1 as a possible D gene (5 bases). The CDR3 extends over 14 amino acids. Germline loops: CDR1 SGHTS, CDR2 YDEGEE. The V gene lost 7 bases and the J gene lost 0 bases, with 13 bases spanning the gap. In DNA, the CDR3 is TGTGCCAGCCACAATGGACATATGAACACTGAAGCTTTCTTT. Its protein product is CASHNGHMNTEAFF.

This clonotype was observed many times. J is TRBJ1-5 and V is TRBV7-2, with 8 bases aligning to TRBD1. The CDR3 loop spans 15 amino acids. The V and J ends lost 6 bases and 3 bases, in that order; junction bases with no gene match: 7. CDR1 SGHTA and CDR2 FQGNSA come from the germline V gene. CDR3 in amino acids: CASRGGTGVNQPQHF. The CDR3 DNA sequence: TGTGCCAGCAGGGGCGGGACAGGCGTCAATCAGCCCCAGCATTTT.

The count of this clonotype is one. J is TRBJ2-3 and V is TRBV20-1; possibly TRBD1 or TRBD2 for D (6 bases each). CDR3 size: 15 residues. Trimming stripped 5 bases from V and 0 bases from J, with 15 bases between. CDR1 is DFQATT and CDR2 is SNEGSKA in the germline V gene (reference sequence). CDR3 sequence: CSAWGGGPSTDTQYF. The CDR3 bases are TGCAGTGCTTGGGGTGGGGGGCCTAGCACAGATACGCAGTATTTT.

In its sample, this clonotype was seen a few times. CDR3 nucleotides: TGTGCCAGCAGTTACTCGATTGCGCGGGGGGGGCTTAGGGATACGCAGTATTTT. Its translation: CASSYSIARGGLRDTQYF. V gene TRBV6-5 combines with J gene TRBJ2-3, with 9 bases matching TRBD2. The CDR3 length is 18 residues. CDR1 MNHEY and CDR2 SVGAGI come from the germline V gene. The V segment lost 0 bases and the J segment 6 bases; nucleotides outside the gene matches: 13.

The chain has TRBV6-5 and TRBJ2-2, with D unclear. Per germline, CDR1 MNHEY and CDR2 SVGAGI. The CDR3 consists of 13 residues. The ends were cut back, 5 bases at V and 7 bases at J, with 11 bases in the middle. As DNA, the CDR3 is TGTGCCAGCAGTCTATCTCAACTCGGGGAGCTGTTTTTT. It encodes CASSLSQLGELFF.

The V gene is TRBV15, the J gene TRBJ2-6, with D maybe TRBD1 (6 bases). The germline V gene encodes CDR1 LNHNV and CDR2 YYDKDF (reference sequence). CDR3 length: 16 residues. V was cut by 5 bases and J by 2 bases, with 13 bases left in between. CDR3 nucleotides: TGTGCCACCAGCTTGGGCAGGGGCCCTGGGGCCAACGTCCTGACTTTC. Its protein is CATSLGRGPGANVLTF.

The rearrangement uses TRBV6-5 and TRBJ1-1; the D gene is possibly TRBD1 (5 bases). CDR1 and CDR2 (germline): MNHEY, SVGAGI. This CDR3 has 14 amino acids. The germline V and J ends were trimmed by 2 bases and 1 base, with 8 bases remaining between them. The CDR3 is CASSYGDGNTEAFF. CDR3 in DNA: TGTGCCAGCAGTTACGGGGACGGGAACACTGAAGCTTTCTTT.

This clonotype was recorded many times. This rearrangement joins TRBV5-1 to TRBJ2-3; possible D gene TRBD2, 6 bases. The germline V gene has CDR1 SGHRS and CDR2 YFSETQ. Trimming pared 6 bases from V and 2 bases from J, leaving 22 bases between. CDR3 length: 17 residues. The CDR3 DNA reads TGCGCCAGCACAACCTCTAGCGCTTCACCGTCCACAGATACGCAGTATTTT. It yields the protein CASTTSSASPSTDTQYF.